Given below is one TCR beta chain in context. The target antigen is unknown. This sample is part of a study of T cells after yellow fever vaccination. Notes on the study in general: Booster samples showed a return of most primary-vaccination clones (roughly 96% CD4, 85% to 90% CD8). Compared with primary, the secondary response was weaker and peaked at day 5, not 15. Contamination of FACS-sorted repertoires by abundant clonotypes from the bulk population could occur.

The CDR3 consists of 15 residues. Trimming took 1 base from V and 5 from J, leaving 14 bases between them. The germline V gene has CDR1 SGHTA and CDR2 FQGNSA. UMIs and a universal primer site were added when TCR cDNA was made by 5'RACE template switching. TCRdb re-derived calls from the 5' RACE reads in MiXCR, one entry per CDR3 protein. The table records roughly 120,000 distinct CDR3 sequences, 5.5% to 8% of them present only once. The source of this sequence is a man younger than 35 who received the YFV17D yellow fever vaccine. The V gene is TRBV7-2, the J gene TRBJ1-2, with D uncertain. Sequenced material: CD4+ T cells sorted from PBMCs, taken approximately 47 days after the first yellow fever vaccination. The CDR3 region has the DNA TGTGCCAGCAGCTTAGTGTGGTCCTCGGGATATGGCTACACCTTC. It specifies CASSLVWSSGYGYTF.